Detailed here is one T cell receptor beta chain. Its antigen is currently unknown. With 60 Vbeta and 13 Jbeta primers, the PCR was carried out. Authors' data handling: Approximately 12 million of about 80 million unique TCR beta chains were shared, per a later count. Here immunoSEQ multiplex PCR was the method, and the copy in TCRdb shows in-frame clones only, minus some. The V and J calls and clone size are taken from that table; D and trimming were inferred from the DNA. The sample gives approximately 140,000 clones, about three quarters of which show up once; over 2.5% is in the top ten. These data belong to a study of cytomegalovirus exposure and HLA in healthy donors. At the level of the study: Researchers previously reported finding about 110 million unique TCR beta sequences from approximately 190 million T cells. Most donors, just over 80% of several hundred genotyped, fell in the Caucasian-associated ancestry cluster.

Study findings and constraints: Most TCR sequences were uncommon, yet certain public TCRs appeared in many donors.

Sequencing used PBMCs. The receptor comes from a man aged 40-55 years in good health and CMV-seropositive.

The CDR3 is CSVEARSQGTSGRGETQYF. DNA of the CDR3: TGCAGCGTTGAAGCCAGGAGTCAGGGGACTAGCGGGAGAGGAGAGACCCAGTACTTC. J is TRBJ2-5 and V is TRBV29-1, with 14 bases fitting TRBD2. CDR1 and CDR2 (germline): SQVTM, ANQGSEA. Losses at the gene ends were 1 base for V and 4 bases for J; bases not matched to a gene: 14. The CDR3 has 19 amino acids.